This TCR beta chain was sequenced in a study of cytomegalovirus exposure and HLA in healthy donors. Findings of the study overall: While the bulk of TCR sequences proved rare, some public TCRs turned up in many donors.

In the PCR, 60 Vbeta and 13 Jbeta primers were used. The assay was immunoSEQ multiplex PCR, and TCRdb's table has in-frame clones only and misses some. The repertoire has over 200,000 clones, roughly 70% of them found once; the top ten carry 1.5% to 2%. There are a few counts of this clone. Its antigen is currently unknown. Sequenced sample: PBMCs. The clonotype originates from a woman under 40 in good health and CMV-seronegative.

The CDR3 nucleotides read TGTGCCAGCAGTTTGGGGGCGGACACTGAAGCTTTCTTT. It is translated as CASSLGADTEAFF. This chain connects TRBV6-4 to TRBJ1-1, with D maybe TRBD1 (6 bases). The CDR3 contains 13 residues. Germline V lookup: CDR1 MRHNA, CDR2 SNTAGT. V gave up 5 bases and J gave up 3 bases, with 10 bases separating them.